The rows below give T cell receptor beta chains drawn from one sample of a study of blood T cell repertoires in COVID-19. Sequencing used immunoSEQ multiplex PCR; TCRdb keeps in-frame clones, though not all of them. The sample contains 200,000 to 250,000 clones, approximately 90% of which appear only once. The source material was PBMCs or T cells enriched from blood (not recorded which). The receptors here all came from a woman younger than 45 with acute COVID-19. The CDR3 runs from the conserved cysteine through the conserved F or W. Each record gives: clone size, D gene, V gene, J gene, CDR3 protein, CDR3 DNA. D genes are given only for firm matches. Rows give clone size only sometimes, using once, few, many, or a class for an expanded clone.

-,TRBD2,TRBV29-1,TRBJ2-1,CSGGTSGSLGQFF,TGCAGCGGGGGGACTAGCGGCAGCTTAGGGCAGTTCTTC
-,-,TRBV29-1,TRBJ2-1,CSVDRAYNEQFF,TGCAGCGTTGACCGCGCCTACAATGAGCAGTTCTTC
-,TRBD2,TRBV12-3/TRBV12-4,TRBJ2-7,CASGSLAGEQYF,TGTGCCAGCGGTTCACTAGCGGGGGAGCAGTACTTC
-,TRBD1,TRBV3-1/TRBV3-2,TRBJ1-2,CASSSPGQNYGYTF,TGTGCCAGCAGCTCCCCGGGACAGAACTATGGCTACACCTTC
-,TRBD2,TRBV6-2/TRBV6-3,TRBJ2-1,CASSYSLAGGGNEQFF,TGTGCCAGCAGTTACTCGCTAGCGGGAGGAGGCAATGAGCAGTTCTTC
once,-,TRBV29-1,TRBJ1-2,CSVGGWGKINHGYTF,TGCAGCGTTGGAGGATGGGGCAAGATAAACCATGGCTACACCTTC
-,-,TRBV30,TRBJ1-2,CAWSVSGQSPYTF,TGTGCCTGGAGTGTGTCAGGGCAGTCTCCCTACACCTTC
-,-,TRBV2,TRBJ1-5,CASTTGQSNQPQHF,TGTGCCAGCACCACCGGACAATCCAATCAGCCCCAGCATTTT
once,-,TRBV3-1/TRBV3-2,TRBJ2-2,CASSRREGAGELFF,TGTGCCAGCAGCCGCAGGGAAGGGGCCGGGGAGCTGTTTTTT
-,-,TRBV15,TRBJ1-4,CATSRWQGMDKLFF,TGTGCCACCAGCAGGTGGCAGGGAATGGATAAACTGTTTTTT
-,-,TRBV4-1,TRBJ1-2,CASSQPRVNYGYTF,TGCGCCAGCAGCCAACCGCGTGTCAACTATGGCTACACCTTC
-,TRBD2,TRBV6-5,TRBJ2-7,CASRVAGAGYEQYF,TGTGCCAGCAGAGTAGCGGGAGCAGGCTACGAGCAGTACTTC
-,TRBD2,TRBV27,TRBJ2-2,CASSFLAGVKAGELFF,TGTGCCAGCAGTTTCCTAGCGGGAGTAAAGGCCGGGGAGCTGTTTTTT
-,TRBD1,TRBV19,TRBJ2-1,CASSIASGQGGNEQFF,TGTGCCAGTAGCATCGCCTCGGGACAGGGTGGCAATGAGCAGTTCTTC
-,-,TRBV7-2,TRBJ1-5,CASLERGGPRLNQPQHF,TGTGCCAGTTTAGAAAGGGGGGGACCTAGGTTGAATCAGCCCCAGCATTTT
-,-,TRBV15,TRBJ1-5,CATSSSRGQPQHF,TGTGCCACCAGCAGCTCCCGGGGACAGCCCCAGCATTTT
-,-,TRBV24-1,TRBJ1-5,CATSDCLPQHF,TGTGCCACCAGTGATTGTCTGCCCCAGCATTTT
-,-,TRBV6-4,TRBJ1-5,CASSAPGTKHLLTQPQHF,TGTGCCAGCAGTGCTCCCGGGACAAAGCATCTTCTAACTCAGCCCCAGCATTTT
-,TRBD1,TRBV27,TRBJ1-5,CASKFPGQNQPQHF,TGTGCCAGCAAGTTCCCGGGACAGAATCAGCCCCAGCATTTT
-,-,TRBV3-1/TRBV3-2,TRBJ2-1,CASSPPVSNEQFF,TGTGCCAGCAGCCCGCCCGTTAGCAATGAGCAGTTCTTC
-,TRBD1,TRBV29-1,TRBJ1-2,CSVDGTGGRSTYGYTF,TGCAGCGTTGATGGGACAGGGGGCCGATCCACCTATGGCTACACCTTC
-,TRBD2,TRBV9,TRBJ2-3,CASSLSGNGDTQYF,TGTGCCAGCAGCCTGAGCGGGAATGGAGATACGCAGTATTTT
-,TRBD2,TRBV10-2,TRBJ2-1,CARANGTSGVHSYNEQFF,TGCGCCAGGGCGAACGGGACTAGCGGGGTACACTCCTACAATGAGCAGTTCTTC
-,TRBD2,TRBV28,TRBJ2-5,CASSPPPGTSGGAKETQYF,TGTGCCAGCAGTCCACCCCCCGGGACTAGCGGGGGTGCCAAAGAGACCCAGTACTTC
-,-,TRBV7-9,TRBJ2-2,CASSSRGTNTGELFF,TGTGCCAGCAGCTCCCGGGGGACCAACACCGGGGAGCTGTTTTTT
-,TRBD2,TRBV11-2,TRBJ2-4,CASSSMGLAGGLAKNIQYF,TGTGCCAGCAGCTCCATGGGACTAGCGGGGGGACTAGCCAAAAACATTCAGTACTTC
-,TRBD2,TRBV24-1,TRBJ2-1,CATSDPGLAEQFF,TGTGCCACCAGTGACCCAGGACTAGCGGAGCAGTTCTTC
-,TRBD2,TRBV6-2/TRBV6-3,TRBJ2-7,CASSLRSGGDHF,TGTGCCAGCAGTTTACGTAGCGGGGGCGATCATTTC
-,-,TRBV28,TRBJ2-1,CASSLGGEQFF,TGTGCCAGCAGTTTAGGGGGGGAGCAGTTCTTC
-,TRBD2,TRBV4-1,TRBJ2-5,CASSPRGAGGQETQYF,TGCGCCAGCAGCCCAAGAGGAGCGGGGGGGCAGGAGACCCAGTACTTC
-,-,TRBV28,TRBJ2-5,CASSFGGTAQETQYF,TGTGCCAGCAGTTTCGGAGGGACAGCCCAAGAGACCCAGTACTTC
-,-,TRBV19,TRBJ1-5,CASHSGGGYGNQPQHF,TGTGCCAGCCATTCCGGGGGGGGTTATGGCAATCAGCCCCAGCATTTT
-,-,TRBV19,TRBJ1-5,CASSTGFGGLLNNQPQHF,TGTGCCAGTAGTACCGGTTTCGGGGGGCTGTTGAACAATCAGCCCCAGCATTTT
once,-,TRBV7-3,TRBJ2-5,CASSSGVADSRETQYF,TGTGCCAGCAGCTCGGGGGTAGCGGACTCGAGAGAGACCCAGTACTTC
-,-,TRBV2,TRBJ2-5,CASSSGQLGTQYF,TGTGCCAGCAGTTCGGGACAATTGGGGACCCAGTACTTC
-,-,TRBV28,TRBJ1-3,CASSFRGNTIYF,TGTGCCAGCAGTTTCCGTGGAAACACCATATATTTT
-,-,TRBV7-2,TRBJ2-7,CASSLGLGGVRYEQYF,TGTGCCAGCAGCTTAGGATTGGGCGGGGTACGCTACGAGCAGTACTTC
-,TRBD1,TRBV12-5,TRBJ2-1,CASGRTGAHNEQFF,TGTGCTAGTGGTAGAACAGGGGCCCACAATGAGCAGTTCTTC